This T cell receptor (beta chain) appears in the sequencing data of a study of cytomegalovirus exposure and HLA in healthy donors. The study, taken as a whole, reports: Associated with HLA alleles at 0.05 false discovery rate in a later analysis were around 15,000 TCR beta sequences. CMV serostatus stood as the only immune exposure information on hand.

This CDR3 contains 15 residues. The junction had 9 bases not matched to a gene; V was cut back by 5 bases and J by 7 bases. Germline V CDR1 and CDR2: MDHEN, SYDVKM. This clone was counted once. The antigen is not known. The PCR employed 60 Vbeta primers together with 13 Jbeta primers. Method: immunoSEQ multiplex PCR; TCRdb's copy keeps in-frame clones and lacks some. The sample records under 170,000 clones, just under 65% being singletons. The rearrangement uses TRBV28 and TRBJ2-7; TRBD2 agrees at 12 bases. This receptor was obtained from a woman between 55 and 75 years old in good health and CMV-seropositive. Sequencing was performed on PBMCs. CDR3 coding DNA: TGTGCCAGCAGTACCCGACTAGCGGGAGTGGGGGAGCAGTACTTC. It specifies CASSTRLAGVGEQYF. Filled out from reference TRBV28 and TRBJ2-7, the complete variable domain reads DVKVTQSSRYLVKRTGEKVFLECVQDMDHENMFWYRQDPGLGLRLIYFSYDVKMKEKGDIPEGYSVSREKKERFSLILESASTNQTSMYLCASSTRLAGVGEQYFGPGTRLTVT.